This T cell receptor beta chain was sequenced for a study of Ad26.COV2.S vaccination and SARS-CoV-2 variants. Treatment meaning: about 20 received Ad26.COV2.S at low or high dose, single or two shots; about 5 received placebo; per-sample allocation not given. The study sampled participants on day 63 after the first vaccine or placebo injection. The CDR3 runs 15 residues. J was trimmed by 8 bases and V by 5 bases; bases with no gene match: 10. The germline V gene has CDR1 SGHTA and CDR2 FQGTGA. Clones were sequenced by immunoSEQ multiplex PCR, and TCRdb holds only the in-frame ones, with some missing. This table has about 680,000 clones, around 89% appearing once.

This TCR was sampled from a person aged 18-60 years who received the Ad26.COV2.S COVID-19 vaccine or a placebo. The chain joins TRBV7-3 to TRBJ2-2; 8 nucleotides align to TRBD2. The specimen comprised peripheral blood, sampled in a trial of Ad26.COV2.S vaccine versus placebo. This chain's CDR3 is CASSKPGLGMGELFF. In nucleotides, the CDR3 is TGTGCCAGCAGCAAACCGGGACTAGGGATGGGGGAGCTGTTTTTT.